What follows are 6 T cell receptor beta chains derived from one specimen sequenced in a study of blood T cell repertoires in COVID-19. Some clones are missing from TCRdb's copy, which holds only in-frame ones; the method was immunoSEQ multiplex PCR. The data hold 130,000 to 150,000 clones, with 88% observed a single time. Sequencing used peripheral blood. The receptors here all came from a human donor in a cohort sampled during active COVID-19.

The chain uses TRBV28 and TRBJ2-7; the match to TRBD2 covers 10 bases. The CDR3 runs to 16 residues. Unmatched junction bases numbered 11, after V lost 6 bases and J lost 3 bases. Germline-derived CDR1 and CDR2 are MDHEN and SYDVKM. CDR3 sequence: CASRSGHSGGYYEQYF. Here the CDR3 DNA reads TGTGCCAGCAGGTCCGGTCATAGCGGGGGGTACTACGAGCAGTACTTC.

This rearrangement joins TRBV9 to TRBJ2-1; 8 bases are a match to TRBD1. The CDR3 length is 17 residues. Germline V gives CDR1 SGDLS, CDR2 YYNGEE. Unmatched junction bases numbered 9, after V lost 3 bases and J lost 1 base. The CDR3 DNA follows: TGTGCCAGCAGCGCCAGACAGGGGTCGGGTTCCTACAATGAGCAGTTCTTC. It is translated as CASSARQGSGSYNEQFF.

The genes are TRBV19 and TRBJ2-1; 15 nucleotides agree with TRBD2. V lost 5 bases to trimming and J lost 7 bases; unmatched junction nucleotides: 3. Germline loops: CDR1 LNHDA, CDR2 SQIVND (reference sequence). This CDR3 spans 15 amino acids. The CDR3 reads CASSSGTSGGNEQFF. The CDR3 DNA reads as TGTGCCAGTAGTTCCGGGACTAGCGGGGGGAATGAGCAGTTCTTC.

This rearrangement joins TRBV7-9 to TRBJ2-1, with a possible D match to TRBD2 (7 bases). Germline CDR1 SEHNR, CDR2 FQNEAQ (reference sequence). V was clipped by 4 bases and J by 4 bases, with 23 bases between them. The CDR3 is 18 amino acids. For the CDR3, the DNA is TGTGCCAGCAGCTCCAACTCGGCGAGGGGGGGCGCGTACAATGAGCAGTTCTTC. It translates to CASSSNSARGGAYNEQFF.

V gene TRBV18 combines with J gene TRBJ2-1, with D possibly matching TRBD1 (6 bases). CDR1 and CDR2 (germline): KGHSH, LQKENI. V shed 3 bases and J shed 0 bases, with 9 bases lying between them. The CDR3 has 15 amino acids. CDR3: CASSPGQTSYNEQFF. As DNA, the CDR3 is TGTGCCAGCTCACCGGGACAAACCTCCTACAATGAGCAGTTCTTC. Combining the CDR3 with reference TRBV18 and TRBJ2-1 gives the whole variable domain NAGVMQNPRHLVRRRGQEARLRCSPMKGHSHVYWYRQLPEEGLKFMVYLQKENIIDESGMPKERFSAEFPKEGPSILRIQQVVRGDSAAYFCASSPGQTSYNEQFFGPGTRLTVL.

The CDR3 DNA reads as TGTGCCAGCAGCTCACAGGGATACGAGCAGTACTTC. It codes for CASSSQGYEQYF. The chain recombines TRBV11-2 with TRBJ2-7; possibly TRBD1 for D (6 bases). CDR1 is SGHAT and CDR2 is FQNNGV in the germline V gene. This CDR3 is 12 amino acids long. Deletions cut 4 bases from V and 4 bases from J, with 8 bases between.